This passage covers 31 T cell receptor beta chains from one sample sequenced in a study of shared clonotypes between healthy human individuals. Produced via immunoSEQ multiplex PCR; TCRdb's table is partial and in-frame only. The data show more than 400,000 clones, with about 96% seen just once and 0.064% held by the top ten. Specimen: naive CD4+ T cells sorted from blood. Subset specified: CD45RA+ positively selected. These receptors were collected from a woman aged 25 to 39 in good health.

This clone has a single count. The chain links TRBV5-6 to TRBJ1-2; D is possibly TRBD1 (5 bases). V was shortened by 2 bases and J by 2 bases, with 10 bases between the two germline ends. Germline lookup yields CDR1 SGHDT and CDR2 YYEEEE. The CDR3 extends over 14 amino acids. CDR3 sequence reads: CASSFSGQNYGYTF. The CDR3, as DNA: TGTGCCAGCAGCTTTTCCGGACAAAACTATGGCTACACCTTC.

V and J are TRBV4-1 and TRBJ2-1; 7 bases align to TRBD2. V shed 7 bases and J 4 bases; nucleotides not matched to a gene: 7. The CDR3 has 14 residues. Looked up from germline, CDR1 is MGHRA and CDR2 is YSYEKL. The CDR3 sequence: CASNAGLLYNEQFF. The CDR3, as DNA: TGCGCCAGCAACGCGGGACTACTGTACAATGAGCAGTTCTTC.

The CDR3 DNA sequence: TGTGCCAGCAGCTTAGGGGGCGTTAATCAGCCCCAGCATTTT. Its translation: CASSLGGVNQPQHF. The rearrangement links TRBV7-2 to TRBJ1-5; D is possibly TRBD1 (5 bases). The CDR3 spans 14 residues. V was clipped by 1 base and J by 4 bases, with 8 bases between them. CDR1 is SGHTA, CDR2 FQGNSA, per germline. Filled out from reference TRBV7-2 and TRBJ1-5, the complete variable domain reads GAGVSQSPSNKVTEKGKDVELRCDPISGHTALYWYRQSLGQGLEFLIYFQGNSAPDKSGLPSDRFSAERTGGSVSTLTIQRTQQEDSAVYLCASSLGGVNQPQHFGDGTRLSIL.

This clone appeared once. V and J are TRBV5-1 and TRBJ2-2, with 14 bases matching TRBD2. Germline V lookup: CDR1 SGHRS, CDR2 YFSETQ. The CDR3 loop spans 18 amino acids. The junction had 10 bases not matched to a gene; V was cut back by 2 bases and J by 7 bases. The CDR3 bases are TGCGCCAGCAGCTTAATCTCCGGGACTAGCGGGAGAGTCGGGGAGCTGTTTTTT. Protein product: CASSLISGTSGRVGELFF.

This chain uses TRBV28 with TRBJ2-2; D perhaps matches TRBD2 (7 bases). Trimming pared 3 bases from V and 7 bases from J, leaving 24 bases between. In germline, CDR1 is MDHEN, CDR2 SYDVKM. The CDR3 length is 18 residues. CDR3 residues: CASSFGQTGLVGSGELFF. DNA of the CDR3: TGTGCCAGCAGTTTCGGACAGACCGGACTAGTTGGAAGCGGGGAGCTGTTTTTT.

The rearrangement joins TRBV5-1 to TRBJ2-7, with 15 bases that match TRBD2. The CDR3 length is 17 residues. Germline V gene data show CDR1 as SGHRS and CDR2 as YFSETQ. J gave up 3 bases and V 4 bases, and 8 bases lay outside the gene matches. The CDR3 sequence: CASSPWTSGGAGYEQYF. The CDR3 DNA reads TGCGCCAGCAGCCCGTGGACTAGCGGGGGGGCCGGCTACGAGCAGTACTTC.

The sample holds a few counts of this clone. The CDR3 sequence: CASSVIGRDTEAFF. The CDR3 coding sequence is TGTGCCAGCAGCGTAATCGGCAGGGACACTGAAGCTTTCTTT. V usage is TRBV9 and J usage is TRBJ1-1, with D perhaps TRBD1 (5 bases). The CDR3 totals 14 residues. Trimming shortened V by 1 base and J by 3 bases, and 10 bases separated the two germline ends. Germline values: CDR1 SGDLS, CDR2 YYNGEE.

This chain uses TRBV28 with TRBJ1-5, with a possible D match to TRBD1 (5 bases). Trimming shortened V by 5 bases and J by 0 bases, and 11 bases separated the two germline ends. Germline V gene data show CDR1 as MDHEN and CDR2 as SYDVKM. This CDR3 is 15 amino acids long. This chain's CDR3 is CASSATGYSNQPQHF. The CDR3 region has the DNA TGTGCCAGCAGTGCCACAGGATATAGCAATCAGCCCCAGCATTTT.

The chain carries TRBV7-2 and TRBJ2-5, with no clear D. Trimming pared 2 bases from V and 5 bases from J, leaving 3 bases between. CDR3 length equals 11 residues. The germline CDR1 and CDR2 sequences are SGHTA and FQGNSA. The CDR3 DNA follows: TGTGCCAGCAGCTTAACGGAGACCCAGTACTTC. Translated, it gives CASSLTETQYF. The full variable domain, completed using reference TRBV7-2 and TRBJ2-5, is GAGVSQSPSNKVTEKGKDVELRCDPISGHTALYWYRQSLGQGLEFLIYFQGNSAPDKSGLPSDRFSAERTGGSVSTLTIQRTQQEDSAVYLCASSLTETQYFGPGTRLLVL.

The sample holds a few counts of this clone. The rearrangement links TRBV2 to TRBJ1-1; TRBD1 matches at 8 bases. Germline CDR1 reads SNHLY; CDR2 reads FYNNEI. The CDR3 covers 16 residues. Trimming at V came to 6 bases and at J to 0 bases, leaving 9 bases not matched to a gene. The chain's CDR3 is CASSTGTGNVNTEAFF. CDR3 DNA: TGTGCCAGCAGCACCGGGACAGGTAACGTGAACACTGAAGCTTTCTTT.

The J gene is TRBJ2-1, the V gene TRBV9; 9 bases align to TRBD1. Germline CDR1 and CDR2: SGDLS and YYNGEE. V shed 0 bases, J shed 4 bases, and the junction held 2 bases outside the gene matches. This CDR3 comprises 15 residues. Here the CDR3 DNA reads TGTGCCAGCAGCGTAGAAGGGACAGGGTACAATGAGCAGTTCTTC. It translates to CASSVEGTGYNEQFF.

V usage is TRBV7-9 and J usage is TRBJ2-7; TRBD1 is a possible D gene (6 bases). Germline CDR1 is SEHNR and CDR2 is FQNEAQ (reference sequence). V was clipped by 4 bases and J by 4 bases, with 23 bases between them. The CDR3 spans 17 residues. The CDR3, as DNA: TGTGCCAGCAGCTCAAATCCACAGGGATCGCTCGGGTACGAGCAGTACTTC. Encoded protein: CASSSNPQGSLGYEQYF.

J is TRBJ2-5 and V is TRBV10-3; D is tentatively TRBD1 or TRBD2 (5 bases each). The DNA end lines up better with TRBJ2-7; the J call may be wrong. Germline V gene sequence: CDR1 ENHRY, CDR2 SYGVKD. The CDR3 totals 14 residues. The CDR3 loop is CAVTGTTGIYEQYF. CDR3 sequence (DNA): TGTGCCGTTACCGGGACGACTGGTATTTACGAGCAGTACTTC.

The CDR3: CASSLVPGQEQPQHF. The CDR3 DNA is TGCGCCAGCAGCTTGGTCCCGGGGCAGGAGCAGCCCCAGCATTTT. This chain links TRBV5-1 with TRBJ1-5; TRBD1 might be the D (5 bases). Germline V gives CDR1 SGHRS, CDR2 YFSETQ. This CDR3 has 15 amino acids. Trimming took 0 bases from V and 7 from J, leaving 14 bases between them. Based on the CDR3 plus reference TRBV5-1 and TRBJ1-5, the full variable domain is KAGVTQTPRYLIKTRGQQVTLSCSPISGHRSVSWYQQTPGQGLQFLFEYFSETQRNKGNFPGRFSGRQFSNSRSEMNVSTLELGDSALYLCASSLVPGQEQPQHFGDGTRLSIL.

The chain links TRBV23-1 to TRBJ1-1; TRBD1 matches at 12 bases. TRBV23-1 is placed among ORFs of uncertain function. The CDR3 sequence is 19 residues long. V shed 8 bases and J 1 base; nucleotides not matched to a gene: 17. The CDR3 region is CASRTQDRDRGPGNTEAFF. Written as DNA, the CDR3 is TGCGCCAGCCGGACCCAAGACCGGGACAGGGGGCCGGGGAACACTGAAGCTTTCTTT.

The chain has TRBV2 and TRBJ1-2, with 9 bases fitting TRBD1. CDR3 length: 14 residues. Germline V gene data show CDR1 as SNHLY and CDR2 as FYNNEI. Germline trimming cut 5 bases from V and 4 bases from J; bases unmatched to any gene: 5. CDR3 in DNA: TGTGCCAGCAGTCGACAGGGGGTGGCCTATGGCTACACCTTC. It is translated as CASSRQGVAYGYTF.

This clone was counted a single time. This chain connects TRBV28 to TRBJ2-7, with D hard to call. Germline loops: CDR1 MDHEN, CDR2 SYDVKM. The CDR3 has 13 residues. The V end was cut by 5 bases, the J end by 3 bases, with 11 bases between. CDR3: CASSPPVSYEQYF. CDR3 sequence (DNA): TGTGCCAGCAGTCCTCCGGTTAGCTACGAGCAGTACTTC.

The chain carries TRBV28 and TRBJ1-6; no clear D gene. V lost 3 bases to trimming and J lost 6 bases, with 9 bases between them. Per the germline V gene, CDR1 is MDHEN and CDR2 is SYDVKM. CDR3 length equals 14 residues. The CDR3 nucleotides are TGTGCCAGCAGTTTCGGTCTTCCTAATTCACCCCTCCACTTT. It is translated as CASSFGLPNSPLHF.

The DNA of the CDR3 is TGCACCAGCAGCCAAGATCGAGTACAGCGGGATTGCGAGCAGTACTTC. This codes for CTSSQDRVQRDCEQYF. The genes are TRBV1 and TRBJ2-7; TRBD2, as called in the table, went unchecked against the DNA. TRBV1 is a listed pseudogene. CDR3 length: 16 amino acids.

This chain links TRBV7-9 with TRBJ2-3; 7 bases fit TRBD2. CDR1 and CDR2 from the germline V gene are SEHNR and FQNEAQ (reference sequence). V was clipped by 5 bases and J by 0 bases; unmatched bases: 11. The CDR3 spans 17 residues. DNA for the CDR3: TGTGCCAGCAGCGTCCTTTTTGCGGGAGAGAGCACAGATACGCAGTATTTT. Protein product: CASSVLFAGESTDTQYF.

The V gene is TRBV13, the J gene TRBJ1-1; D is ambiguous. Germline V lookup: CDR1 PRHDT, CDR2 FYEKMQ (reference sequence). CDR3 length: 12 amino acids. V lost 1 base and J 4 bases, leaving 4 bases between the germline ends. Here the CDR3 reads CASSLVLTEAFF. CDR3 in DNA: TGTGCCAGCAGCTTAGTCCTCACTGAAGCTTTCTTT.

To note about this clone: Other DNA sequences from this sample encode an identical CDR3 as well. The CDR3 loop is CASSIGGSGELFF. Here the CDR3 DNA reads TGTGCCAGTAGTATAGGGGGCTCCGGGGAGCTGTTTTTT. The chain combines TRBV19 with TRBJ2-2; D possibly corresponds to TRBD1 (5 bases). CDR1 is LNHDA and CDR2 is SQIVND in the germline V gene (reference sequence). This CDR3 region has 13 residues. V was clipped by 1 base and J by 6 bases, with 6 bases between them.

The V gene is TRBV6-6, the J gene TRBJ1-5; D remains ambiguous. The CDR3 spans 14 residues. From germline, CDR1 is MNHNY and CDR2 SVGAGI (reference sequence). V was shortened by 2 bases and J by 5 bases, with 10 bases between the two germline ends. CDR3 sequence: CASSYSTRYQPQHF. The CDR3 DNA reads TGTGCCAGCAGTTACAGTACCCGATATCAGCCCCAGCATTTT.

This chain joins TRBV28 and TRBJ2-1; no definite D call. Trimming shortened V by 8 bases and J by 8 bases, and 10 bases separated the two germline ends. Germline assignment: CDR1 MDHEN and CDR2 SYDVKM. This CDR3 comprises 11 residues. CDR3: CASGLSYEQFF. CDR3 DNA: TGTGCCAGCGGCCTGTCATATGAGCAGTTCTTC.

The chain combines TRBV19 with TRBJ2-3; D ambiguous. CDR1 and CDR2 (germline): LNHDA, SQIVND (reference sequence). V gave up 5 bases and J gave up 1 base, with 7 bases separating them. CDR3 size: 13 residues. The CDR3 loop reads CASSYRGTDTQYF. In DNA form, the CDR3 reads TGTGCCAGTAGTTACAGAGGCACAGATACGCAGTATTTT.

The chain carries TRBV29-1 and TRBJ1-1; D not certain. From germline, CDR1 is SQVTM and CDR2 ANQGSEA. Trimming removed 4 bases from V and 1 base from J, with 13 bases in between. This CDR3 has 14 amino acids. CDR3 residues: CSVVSQTANTEAFF. CDR3 bases: TGCAGCGTTGTATCACAAACAGCGAACACTGAAGCTTTCTTT. The whole variable domain, filled in from reference TRBV29-1 and TRBJ1-1, reads SAVISQKPSRDICQRGTSLTIQCQVDSQVTMMFWYRQQPGQSLTLIATANQGSEATYESGFVIDKFPISRPNLTFSTLTVSNMSPEDSSIYLCSVVSQTANTEAFFGQGTRLTVV.

The chain carries TRBV5-4 and TRBJ1-6; perhaps TRBD1 as D (5 bases). The CDR3 covers 13 residues. V lost 2 bases, J lost 9 bases, and 9 bases lay in between. CDR1 is SGHNT, CDR2 YYREEE, per germline (reference sequence). CDR3 protein: CASSFKGASPLHF. CDR3 coding DNA: TGTGCCAGCAGCTTCAAAGGGGCTTCACCCCTCCACTTT. Supplemented by reference TRBV5-4 and TRBJ1-6, the full variable domain reads ETGVTQSPTHLIKTRGQQVTLRCSSQSGHNTVSWYQQALGQGPQFIFQYYREEENGRGNFPPRFSGLQFPNYSSELNVNALELDDSALYLCASSFKGASPLHFGNGTRLTVT.

The chain combines TRBV28 with TRBJ2-7, with TRBD2 identical over 16 bases. CDR1 is MDHEN, CDR2 SYDVKM, per germline. The CDR3 spans 18 residues. The V segment lost 2 bases and the J segment 1 base; nucleotides outside the gene matches: 5. The CDR3 DNA sequence: TGTGCCAGCAGTTTACTGGGACTAGCGGGAGGGATGTCCTACGAGCAGTACTTC. Translated: CASSLLGLAGGMSYEQYF.

The CDR3 spells CASSLMGAQETQYF. CDR3 bases: TGTGCCAGCAGCTTAATGGGGGCCCAAGAGACCCAGTACTTC. The chain is built from TRBV7-8 and TRBJ2-5; tentatively, D is TRBD1 (6 bases). Trimming cost V 2 bases and J 1 base, with 8 bases left between them. Germline V gene data show CDR1 as SGHVS and CDR2 as FQNEAQ. The CDR3 length is 14 residues.

The chain carries TRBV9 and TRBJ2-1; a weak D match, TRBD1 (5 bases). The CDR3 runs 15 residues. Germline loops: CDR1 SGDLS, CDR2 YYNGEE. The V gene lost 3 bases and the J gene lost 5 bases, with 15 bases spanning the gap. The CDR3 bases are TGTGCCAGCAGCGCAAACTACTTGGGGCACAATGAGCAGTTCTTC. The encoded protein is CASSANYLGHNEQFF.

This chain links TRBV5-4 with TRBJ2-5; 9 bases align to TRBD2. CDR3 length equals 15 residues. Germline CDR1 reads SGHNT; CDR2 reads YYREEE (reference sequence). Trimming removed 4 bases from V and 3 bases from J; junction bases left unmatched: 7. The DNA of the CDR3 is TGTGCCAGCAGCCGCTATAGCGGGAGTAAAGAGACCCAGTACTTC. Amino acid sequence: CASSRYSGSKETQYF.